The clone carrying this TCR beta chain was counted many times. No antigen is known for it. The CDR3 is 13 amino acids. The V end lost 1 base, the J end lost 0 bases, and 3 bases lay between the germline ends. The germline CDR1 and CDR2 sequences are LGHDT and YNNKEL (reference sequence). The data derive from a study of Graves' ophthalmopathy and Graves' hyperthyroidism. For the study at large: Where ophthalmopathy was absent within 18 months of follow-up, hyperthyroidism was stable.

Findings and limits, study-wide: Ophthalmopathy and stable hyperthyroidism were discriminated by a 13-signature model, with over 85% sensitivity and approximately 78% specificity.

Other autoimmune diseases, uncontrolled infections, pregnancy and lactation each led to patient exclusion. From RNA, the CDR3 regions of TCR beta chains were amplified and sequenced. In the first round, RT-PCR was carried out with HTBI primers, and a multiplex PCR formed the second round. TCRdb redid the calling of the multiplex PCR reads with MiXCR, one entry per CDR3 protein. The sample includes about 500,000 distinct CDR3 sequences, under 45% seen only once; the top ten take less than 4.5%. Specimen: peripheral blood or thyroid tissue (not recorded which). V is TRBV3-1 and J is TRBJ1-1; D ambiguous. This TCR was recovered from an adult man with Graves' hyperthyroidism. CDR3 loop: CASSQVMNTEAFF. The CDR3 DNA sequence: TGTGCCAGCAGCCAAGTAATGAACACTGAAGCTTTCTTT. The whole variable domain, filled in from reference TRBV3-1 and TRBJ1-1, reads DTAVSQTPKYLVTQMGNDKSIKCEQNLGHDTMYWYKQDSKKFLKIMFSYNNKELIINETVPNRFSPKSPDKAHLNLHINSLELGDSAVYFCASSQVMNTEAFFGQGTRLTVV.